The 20 T cell receptor beta chains below were found in one sample sequenced in a study of cytomegalovirus exposure and HLA in healthy donors. The PCR used 60 Vbeta and 13 Jbeta primers. The assay was immunoSEQ multiplex PCR, and TCRdb's table has in-frame clones only and misses some. The table includes over 120,000 clones, about 74% detected once. The specimen was PBMCs. These receptors were collected from a young man in good health and CMV-seropositive.

The rearrangement links TRBV29-1 to TRBJ2-1; 12 bases line up with TRBD2. V lost 8 bases to trimming and J lost 7 bases; unmatched junction nucleotides: 6. The germline V gene encodes CDR1 SQVTM and CDR2 ANQGSEA. The CDR3 extends over 13 amino acids. The CDR3 nucleotides are TGCAGCTTCACTAGCGGGGGGAGGAATGAGCAGTTCTTC. This encodes CSFTSGGRNEQFF.

V gene TRBV19 combines with J gene TRBJ2-7; D might be TRBD2 (6 bases). V lost 1 base and J lost 6, with 10 bases in between. The CDR3 spans 13 residues. CDR1 is LNHDA and CDR2 is SQIVND in the germline V gene (reference sequence). The CDR3 bases are TGTGCCAGTAGTATAGGCTCTAGCGTCGAGCAGTACTTC. Translated: CASSIGSSVEQYF.

This clone showed up just a few times. The chain uses TRBV19 and TRBJ2-7; TRBD2 aligns across 9 bases. Germline loops: CDR1 LNHDA, CDR2 SQIVND (reference sequence). This CDR3 is 15 amino acids long. Trimming at V came to 5 bases and at J to 3 bases, leaving 8 bases not matched to a gene. The CDR3 sequence is CASSGGLAINYEQYF. CDR3 sequence (DNA): TGTGCCAGTAGTGGGGGACTAGCCATAAACTACGAGCAGTACTTC.

V gene TRBV5-1 combines with J gene TRBJ2-5, with 8 bases lining up with TRBD2. This CDR3 has 14 amino acids. The ends lost 6 bases at V and 5 bases at J; junction bases unmatched: 9. CDR1 is SGHRS and CDR2 is YFSETQ in the germline V gene. The CDR3 DNA is TGCGCCAGCAAGACTACCCGGGAGGGGGAGACCCAGTACTTC. It translates to CASKTTREGETQYF.

This clone has only a few counts. Since the CDR3 does not end with the conserved phenylalanine or tryptophan, this likely comes from a read error. This chain connects TRBV7-2 to TRBJ1-5, with 10 nucleotides matching TRBD1. The CDR3 covers 15 residues. Germline CDR1 is SGHTA and CDR2 is FQGNSA. J gave up 2 bases and V 5 bases, and 3 bases lay outside the gene matches. In nucleotides, the CDR3 is TGTGCCAGCAGCGGAGACAGGGGGCGCAATCAGCCCCAGCATTTG. As protein: CASSGDRGRNQPQHL.

J is TRBJ2-6 and V is TRBV4-2; 9 bases line up with TRBD2. V was pared by 4 bases and J by 2 bases, with 9 bases of the junction left unmatched. Germline CDR1 reads LGHNA; CDR2 reads YNFKEQ. CDR3 length equals 18 residues. The CDR3 bases are TGTGCCAGCAGCCCCCCCACGGGCGGGGGGGCTGGGGCCAACGTCCTGACTTTC. It specifies CASSPPTGGGAGANVLTF.

The V and J genes are TRBV4-3 and TRBJ1-5; D gene uncertain. With 0 bases removed from V and 0 bases from J, the gap between germline ends came to 6 bases. Germline loops: CDR1 LGHNA, CDR2 YSLEER. There are 15 residues in the CDR3. The CDR3 is CASSQDRYSNQPQHF. The CDR3, as DNA: TGCGCCAGCAGCCAAGACAGGTATAGCAATCAGCCCCAGCATTTT.

The chain employs TRBV6-6 and TRBJ1-6; D gene ambiguous. The V and J ends lost 3 bases and 4 bases respectively, with 10 bases between them. Germline values: CDR1 MNHNY, CDR2 SVGAGI (reference sequence). CDR3 length equals 15 residues. The CDR3 spells CASSYTKSYNSPLHF. The CDR3 DNA follows: TGTGCCAGCAGTTATACAAAGTCGTATAATTCACCCCTCCACTTT.

This clone has a single count. The chain couples TRBV6-1 to TRBJ1-1, with D possibly matching TRBD1 (5 bases). V dropped 1 base and J dropped 10 bases, with 13 bases sitting between them. In germline, CDR1 is MNHNS, CDR2 SASEGT. The CDR3 loop spans 13 amino acids. The CDR3 DNA follows: TGTGCCAGCAGTGAAGGAGGAGGGGTAATAGCTTTCTTT. As protein: CASSEGGGVIAFF.

The V and J genes are TRBV6-5 and TRBJ2-3; perhaps TRBD1 as D (6 bases). V lost 2 bases and J lost 5, with 11 bases in between. CDR3 length: 14 amino acids. Germline V gene lookup returns CDR1 MNHEY and CDR2 SVGAGI. The CDR3 sequence is CASSYTGTRDTQYF. Here the CDR3 DNA reads TGTGCCAGCAGTTACACAGGGACAAGAGATACGCAGTATTTT.

V is TRBV7-2 and J is TRBJ1-3; D is unclear. This CDR3 spans 16 amino acids. Trimming cost V 4 bases and J 2 bases, with 15 bases left between them. Germline V CDR1 and CDR2: SGHTA, FQGNSA. CDR3 sequence: CASSSFLDIPGNTIYF. As DNA, the CDR3 is TGTGCCAGCAGCTCTTTCCTCGACATTCCTGGAAACACCATATATTTT. The full variable domain, its missing parts supplied by reference TRBV7-2 and TRBJ1-3, is GAGVSQSPSNKVTEKGKDVELRCDPISGHTALYWYRQSLGQGLEFLIYFQGNSAPDKSGLPSDRFSAERTGGSVSTLTIQRTQQEDSAVYLCASSSFLDIPGNTIYFGEGSWLTVV.

This rearrangement joins TRBV27 to TRBJ1-1; tentative D call: TRBD1 (5 bases). The CDR3 covers 14 residues. Trimming took off 10 bases at V and 0 bases at J, with 15 bases between the two ends. Germline V gene lookup returns CDR1 MNHEY and CDR2 SMNVEV (reference sequence). The CDR3 protein is CATSVGGMNTEAFF. DNA of the CDR3: TGTGCCACTTCGGTGGGGGGAATGAACACTGAAGCTTTCTTT.

V gene TRBV6-5 combines with J gene TRBJ1-2; D is possibly TRBD1 (6 bases). CDR1 and CDR2 from the germline V gene are MNHEY and SVGAGI. CDR3 size: 13 residues. The germline V and J ends were trimmed by 5 bases and 4 bases, with 11 bases remaining between them. The CDR3 DNA is TGTGCCAGCAGTAACAGGGTCGGCTATGGCTACACCTTC. It is translated as CASSNRVGYGYTF.

The J gene is TRBJ1-4, the V gene TRBV5-1; 7 nucleotides align to TRBD1. The CDR3 extends over 14 amino acids. Germline assignment: CDR1 SGHRS and CDR2 YFSETQ. J gave up 4 bases and V 1 base, and 1 base lay outside the gene matches. The CDR3 region has the DNA TGCGCCAGCAGCTTGACAGGGGTTAATGAAAAACTGTTTTTT. Protein product: CASSLTGVNEKLFF.

This clone was detected only a few times. The V and J genes are TRBV6-1 and TRBJ2-7, with TRBD1 identical over 8 bases. J gave up 6 bases and V 4 bases, and 2 bases lay outside the gene matches. The V gene's germline CDR1 is MNHNS and CDR2 SASEGT. The CDR3 sequence is 12 residues long. In DNA form, the CDR3 reads TGTGCCAGCAGTGTCGACAGGGGCGAGCAGTACTTC. As protein: CASSVDRGEQYF.

The J gene is TRBJ1-4, the V gene TRBV18; tentatively, D is TRBD1 (6 bases). Germline lookup yields CDR1 KGHSH and CDR2 LQKENI. Trimming left V 8 bases short and J 7 bases short, with 11 bases between. The CDR3 is 12 amino acids. CDR3 bases: TGTGCCAGCCGGGGGGCAAGTGAAAAACTGTTTTTT. Residues: CASRGASEKLFF.

The chain links TRBV5-6 to TRBJ1-6; possible D gene TRBD1, 6 bases. V shed 3 bases and J shed 2 bases, with 9 bases lying between them. The germline CDR1 and CDR2 sequences are SGHDT and YYEEEE. The CDR3 has 15 residues. CDR3 protein: CASSWGGPYNSPLHF. CDR3 in DNA: TGTGCCAGCAGCTGGGGGGGGCCCTATAATTCACCCCTCCACTTT.

As to this clone: The same CDR3 can be traced to other DNA sequences in this sample. As DNA, the CDR3 is TGTGCCAGCAGTTTGGGGGGAAGCAATCAGCCCCAGCATTTT. Amino acid sequence: CASSLGGSNQPQHF. The gene calls are TRBV28 and TRBJ1-5, with D perhaps TRBD1 (5 bases). Germline values: CDR1 MDHEN, CDR2 SYDVKM. This CDR3 spans 14 amino acids. Trimming left V 3 bases short and J 1 base short, with 7 bases between.

CDR3 DNA sequence: TGTGCCAGCAGCCCTTGGGGGGATCCTCACACCTTC. Its translation is CASSPWGDPHTF. The V gene is TRBV5-4, the J gene TRBJ1-2; weak D call: TRBD1 (5 bases). The CDR3 spans 12 residues. Deletions cut 4 bases from V and 12 bases from J, with 16 bases between. Germline CDR1 is SGHNT and CDR2 is YYREEE (reference sequence).

The chain employs TRBV10-2 and TRBJ2-1; 10 bases align to TRBD2. V shed 8 bases and J 7 bases; nucleotides not matched to a gene: 11. Per the germline V gene, CDR1 is WSHSY and CDR2 is SAAADI. The CDR3 contains 15 residues. CDR3 sequence reads: CASRTTSGVANEQFF. As DNA, the CDR3 is TGCGCCAGCCGAACTACTAGCGGGGTTGCGAATGAGCAGTTCTTC.